The 29 T cell receptor beta chains presented below share a single source sample, sequenced in a study of monozygotic twins with inflammatory bowel disease. From the 5' RACE reads, TCRdb lists one entry per CDR3 protein and no DNA. This table lists approximately 140,000 distinct CDR3 sequences. The specimen sequenced was blood. These receptors were obtained from a human donor with ulcerative colitis or Crohn's disease, or a healthy co-twin of an affected twin (not recorded which).

The rearrangement joins TRBV11-1 to TRBJ2-7; absent DNA, TCRdb's TRBD1 call cannot be checked. The CDR3 covers 15 residues. The germline CDR1 and CDR2 sequences are SGHAT and FQDESV (reference sequence). This CDR3 is CASSFRDRDPYEQYF.

The J gene is TRBJ2-6, the V gene TRBV7-2; the D gene TCRdb calls, TRBD2, cannot be checked with no DNA. This CDR3 is built from 16 residues. CDR1 and CDR2 (germline): SGHTA, FQGNSA. CDR3 loop: CASNSIAGGGANVLTF.

The chain recombines TRBV20-1 with TRBJ2-1; TCRdb's D call of TRBD2 is untestable without DNA. The CDR3 length is 13 residues. Germline CDR1 is DFQATT and CDR2 is SNEGSKA (reference sequence). The chain's CDR3 is CSMTSGYHNEQFF.

J is TRBJ2-3 and V is TRBV7-9; checking the TCRdb D call of TRBD1 is not possible without DNA. Germline V gives CDR1 SEHNR, CDR2 FQNEAQ (reference sequence). The CDR3 loop spans 15 amino acids. The CDR3 loop is CASSLPGTVTDTQYF.

The chain has TRBV7-9 and TRBJ2-1. The CDR3 runs 12 residues. Looked up from germline, CDR1 is SEHNR and CDR2 is FQNEAQ (reference sequence). CDR3 sequence: CASSYRNNEQFF.

The chain combines TRBV7-2 with TRBJ2-3; as DNA is missing, the TRBD2 call by TCRdb cannot be tested. CDR1 SGHTA and CDR2 FQGNSA come from the germline V gene. The CDR3 contains 16 residues. CDR3 residues: CASSLRLRRDSDTQYF.

The chain has TRBV20-1 and TRBJ2-5; TCRdb gives TRBD2 as the D gene, but with no DNA this cannot be confirmed. The germline V gene encodes CDR1 DFQATT and CDR2 SNEGSKA (reference sequence). The CDR3 length is 12 residues. The CDR3 reads CSAYSGGETQYF.

The chain couples TRBV18 to TRBJ1-1. This CDR3 comprises 14 residues. Germline CDR1 and CDR2: KGHSH and LQKENI. CDR3 region: CASSPLPGKTEAFF. Using reference TRBV18 and TRBJ1-1 for the parts outside the CDR3, the full variable domain is NAGVMQNPRHLVRRRGQEARLRCSPMKGHSHVYWYRQLPEEGLKFMVYLQKENIIDESGMPKERFSAEFPKEGPSILRIQQVVRGDSAAYFCASSPLPGKTEAFFGQGTRLTVV.

The V gene is TRBV5-1, the J gene TRBJ1-1; the D call from TCRdb, TRBD1, cannot be confirmed without DNA. The CDR3 is made up of 15 amino acids. Germline V CDR1 and CDR2: SGHRS, YFSETQ. CDR3 residues: CASSLTWKGDTEAFF.

The J gene is TRBJ1-1, the V gene TRBV4-3; TCRdb outputs TRBD1, but without DNA this stays unchecked. This CDR3 has 17 residues. Germline values: CDR1 LGHNA, CDR2 YSLEER. CDR3 in amino acids: CASSQGTGAVMNTEAFF.

The V call is TRBV6-5, the J call TRBJ2-7; without DNA, the TCRdb call of TRBD1 cannot be checked. Germline assignment: CDR1 MNHEY and CDR2 SVGAGI. The CDR3 is 16 residues long. CDR3 sequence reads: CASSSPLSRRKNEQYF.

V and J are TRBV6-2 or TRBV6-3 and TRBJ2-7; the TRBD1 assignment by TCRdb is unverifiable without DNA. The germline gives CDR1 MNHEY, CDR2 SVGEGT. This CDR3 has 15 residues. This CDR3 reads CASNSARQGWDEQYF.

This chain links TRBV7-3 with TRBJ1-1; the D call of TRBD1 rests on TCRdb alone, since no DNA is present to check it. The CDR3 has 14 residues. Germline CDR1 SGHTA, CDR2 FQGTGA. The CDR3 is CASRRTGMNTEAFF.

J is TRBJ1-5 and V is TRBV2; TCRdb's assignment of TRBD1 cannot be checked, as there is no DNA. In germline, CDR1 is SNHLY, CDR2 FYNNEI. CDR3 length: 15 amino acids. The CDR3 region is CASSIKGQGYQPQHF. The variable domain in full, completed from reference TRBV2 and TRBJ1-5, reads EPEVTQTPSHQVTQMGQEVILRCVPISNHLYFYWYRQILGQKVEFLVSFYNNEISEKSEIFDDQFSVERPDGSNFTLKIRSTKLEDSAMYFCASSIKGQGYQPQHFGDGTRLSIL.

The gene calls are TRBV20-1 and TRBJ2-3; TCRdb proposes TRBD2, but this gene call is untestable without DNA. This CDR3 has 15 residues. Germline assignment: CDR1 DFQATT and CDR2 SNEGSKA (reference sequence). This CDR3 is CSARARLGEGDTQYF.

The gene calls are TRBV13 and TRBJ2-3; TCRdb names TRBD1, which stays unverified in the absence of DNA. Germline loops: CDR1 PRHDT, CDR2 FYEKMQ (reference sequence). The CDR3 spans 15 residues. CDR3 region: CASSLGAGATDTQYF.

V is TRBV4-2 and J is TRBJ1-2. This CDR3 comprises 13 residues. Germline-derived CDR1 and CDR2 are LGHNA and YNFKEQ. This CDR3 is CASSHTGGNGYTF.

This chain connects TRBV6-1 to TRBJ1-6; absent DNA, TCRdb's TRBD1 call cannot be checked. Germline CDR1 and CDR2: MNHNS and SASEGT. This CDR3 comprises 14 residues. CDR3 sequence reads: CASRGTGHNSPLHF.

CDR3 loop: CASSPGQSTDTQYF. V gene TRBV5-1 combines with J gene TRBJ2-3; as DNA is missing, the TRBD1 call by TCRdb cannot be tested. The CDR3 length is 14 residues. The V gene's germline CDR1 is SGHRS and CDR2 YFSETQ.

This chain joins TRBV30 and TRBJ2-5; TCRdb's D call, TRBD1, is unchecked because there is no DNA. The CDR3 extends over 14 amino acids. Germline V gene lookup returns CDR1 GTSNPN and CDR2 SVGIG (reference sequence). CDR3 protein: CAWKAAAYQETQYF.

The chain employs TRBV3-1 and TRBJ2-5; the D gene TCRdb calls, TRBD1, cannot be checked with no DNA. The CDR3 has 15 amino acids. CDR1 and CDR2 from the germline V gene are LGHDT and YNNKEL (reference sequence). CDR3 in amino acids: CASSINWDTQETQYF.

The J gene is TRBJ2-3, the V gene TRBV19; TCRdb returns TRBD1, unconfirmable since there is no DNA. The CDR3 totals 13 residues. Germline V gives CDR1 LNHDA, CDR2 SQIVND (reference sequence). The CDR3 sequence is CATAGLIRDTQYF. Full variable domain (rest looked up from reference TRBV19 and TRBJ2-3): DGGITQSPKYLFRKEGQNVTLSCEQNLNHDAMYWYRQDPGQGLRLIYYSQIVNDFQKGDIAEGYSVSREKKESFPLTVTSAQKNPTAFYLCATAGLIRDTQYFGPGTRLTVL.

The chain uses TRBV7-8 and TRBJ1-6; TCRdb indicates TRBD1, and absent DNA this call remains unverified. The CDR3 sequence is 12 residues long. Germline V lookup: CDR1 SGHVS, CDR2 FQNEAQ. Here the CDR3 reads CASRSAGSPLHF.

The chain couples TRBV5-6 to TRBJ1-5. The germline V gene has CDR1 SGHDT and CDR2 YYEEEE. The CDR3 runs 15 residues. CDR3 amino acids: CASSRRQNSNQPQHF.

V usage is TRBV2 and J usage is TRBJ2-5; there is no DNA to check the TCRdb D call of TRBD2. This CDR3 region has 16 residues. CDR1 and CDR2 (germline): SNHLY, FYNNEI. The CDR3 is CASRKLAGGPQETQYF.

V is TRBV7-2 and J is TRBJ2-3. The CDR3 spans 13 residues. The germline CDR1 and CDR2 sequences are SGHTA and FQGNSA. The CDR3 sequence: CASSLRPTDTQYF.

V gene TRBV20-1 combines with J gene TRBJ2-7; TCRdb reports TRBD1, a call that lacks DNA to check it against. In germline, CDR1 is DFQATT, CDR2 SNEGSKA (reference sequence). The CDR3 contains 12 residues. Here the CDR3 reads CSADRGGYEQYF.

V usage is TRBV3-1 and J usage is TRBJ2-7. The CDR3 covers 12 residues. In germline, CDR1 is LGHDT, CDR2 YNNKEL (reference sequence). The CDR3 is CASSRQFNEQYF.

This chain joins TRBV29-1 and TRBJ2-2; the TCRdb D gene call, TRBD1, has no DNA to confirm it. CDR1 and CDR2 (germline): SQVTM, ANQGSEA. This CDR3 spans 16 amino acids. CDR3 sequence reads: CSVAPIRGQDTGELFF.